A single sample gave rise to the 4 T cell receptor beta chains below, sequenced in a study of blood T cell repertoires in COVID-19. Generated by immunoSEQ multiplex PCR, the TCRdb table keeps only in-frame clones and is missing some. The top ten hold under 1.5% of the sample, which has approximately 220,000 clones, 70% to 85% seen once. Sequenced sample: PBMCs or T cells enriched from blood (not recorded which). Every receptor here comes from a woman aged 40 to 49 with acute COVID-19.

This clone was observed a few times. This chain uses TRBV7-2 with TRBJ1-3; no clear D. Germline assignment: CDR1 SGHTA and CDR2 FQGNSA. The length of the CDR3 is 13 residues. The ends were cut back, 10 bases at V and 0 bases at J, with 10 bases in the middle. As DNA, the CDR3 is TGTGCCACCCAGTGGCCCTCTGGAAACACCATATATTTT. As protein: CATQWPSGNTIYF.

V usage is TRBV4-2 and J usage is TRBJ2-2; D might be TRBD2 (6 bases). Deletions cut 0 bases from V and 5 bases from J, with 16 bases between. Germline CDR1 reads LGHNA; CDR2 reads YNFKEQ. CDR3 length: 17 amino acids. The CDR3 DNA follows: TGTGCCAGCAGCCAAGAAAAGTGGCGGGGAGGAACCGGGGAGCTGTTTTTT. This translates into CASSQEKWRGGTGELFF.

The chain carries TRBV7-2 and TRBJ2-2; tentative D call: TRBD2 (7 bases). Trimming pared 8 bases from V and 4 bases from J, leaving 17 bases between. Germline V gene sequence: CDR1 SGHTA, CDR2 FQGNSA. CDR3 size: 15 residues. The CDR3 protein is CASGGAQWSTGELFF. Here the CDR3 DNA reads TGTGCCAGCGGGGGGGCCCAATGGAGCACCGGGGAGCTGTTTTTT.

The chain carries TRBV9 and TRBJ2-2; D perhaps matches TRBD1 (6 bases). Germline values: CDR1 SGDLS, CDR2 YYNGEE. V lost 7 bases and J lost 4, with 20 bases in between. The CDR3 runs 16 residues. Here the CDR3 reads CASATVGGDLTGELFF. The CDR3 coding sequence is TGTGCCAGCGCGACGGTTGGGGGCGATCTCACCGGGGAGCTGTTTTTT.